The source of this TCR beta chain is a study of metastatic and nonmetastatic thyroid tumors. Notes on the study in general: Benign nodules reportedly had significantly lower TCR beta diversity than malignant thyroid tumors in blood and tumor.

Germline CDR1 reads MDHEN; CDR2 reads SYDVKM. The CDR3 runs to 15 residues. Trimming at V came to 10 bases and at J to 0 bases, leaving 8 bases not matched to a gene. Remarks on this clone: The antigen remains unidentified.

TCRdb re-analyzed the PCR reads through MiXCR. There are some 6,900 clones in the sample; roughly 32% occur only once, and approximately 16% lies in the top ten. Thyroid surgery took place with no prior treatment in any patient. The source is a female donor with papillary thyroid cancer or a benign thyroid nodule (not recorded which). Some clones in this sample may be carry-over from other donors' samples. The V gene is TRBV28, the J gene TRBJ2-7, with TRBD1 identical over 11 bases. Material for sequencing was adjacent normal tissue. The CDR3 DNA reads as TGTGCCACCTCTTCCGGGACAGGGGGCTCCTACGAGCAGTACTTC. This translates into CATSSGTGGSYEQYF.